The rows below give T cell receptor beta chains drawn from one sample of a study of OX40 agonist ivuxolimab in advanced cancers. Here immunoSEQ multiplex PCR was the method, and the copy in TCRdb shows in-frame clones only, minus some. The sample contains 65,000 to 90,000 clones, approximately 88% of which appear only once. Specimen: CD4+ or CD8+ T cells sorted from blood, collected in a trial of the OX40 agonist ivuxolimab. The receptors originated from an adult with an advanced solid tumor such as melanoma, head and neck, liver or kidney cancer. Both conserved end residues are part of each CDR3. D genes are given only for firm matches. Some rows have no size entry. The others give once, few or many, or a class for an expanded clone.

length: 14
J: TRBJ2-5
size: .
V: TRBV28
D: .
DNA: TGTGCCAGCAGACGAGACCGCGAGGGAGAGACCCAGTACTTC
CDR3: CASRRDREGETQYF

length: 15
J: TRBJ1-3
size: .
V: TRBV5-8
D: .
DNA: TGCGCCAGCAGCCCCGGGGGAGTCTCTGGAAACACCATATATTTT
CDR3: CASSPGGVSGNTIYF

length: 16
J: TRBJ2-2
size: .
V: TRBV7-3
D: TRBD2
DNA: TGTGCCAGCAGCCTCAAGGGACTAGCACCTACCGGGGAGCTGTTTTTT
CDR3: CASSLKGLAPTGELFF

length: 14
J: TRBJ2-2
size: .
V: TRBV19
D: .
DNA: TGTGCCAGTAGTATAGCGGGACGAATCGGGGAGCTGTTTTTT
CDR3: CASSIAGRIGELFF

length: 16
J: TRBJ2-3
size: .
V: TRBV5-1
D: TRBD1
DNA: TGCGCCAGCAGCTTGGGGGGGACAGGGGCCACAGATACGCAGTATTTT
CDR3: CASSLGGTGATDTQYF

length: 16
J: TRBJ1-3
size: .
V: TRBV4-2
D: .
DNA: TGTGCCAGCAGCCAAGTAGGTTCGGCAACTGGAAACACCATATATTTT
CDR3: CASSQVGSATGNTIYF

length: 17
J: TRBJ1-6
size: once
V: TRBV2
D: TRBD1
DNA: TGTGCCAGCAGCCAAAGGGCGACAGGGGGCAATAATTCACCCCTCCACTTT
CDR3: CASSQRATGGNNSPLHF

length: 14
J: TRBJ1-3
size: few
V: TRBV6-1
D: .
DNA: TGTGCCGTTCAACCAGGCCACTCTGGAAACACCATATATTTT
CDR3: CAVQPGHSGNTIYF

length: 16
J: TRBJ1-6
size: .
V: TRBV7-2
D: .
DNA: TGTGCCAGCAGCCCAACAGGGAGCTCCTATAATTCACCCCTCCACTTT
CDR3: CASSPTGSSYNSPLHF

length: 16
J: TRBJ2-5
size: .
V: TRBV10-3
D: TRBD1
DNA: TGTGCCATCAGTATACCTCCGGGACAGGGCAGGGAGACCCAGTACTTC
CDR3: CAISIPPGQGRETQYF

length: 15
J: TRBJ1-2
size: .
V: TRBV28
D: .
DNA: TGTGCCAGCAGACCCCCGGGACTGATTAGTGATGGCTACACCTTC
CDR3: CASRPPGLISDGYTF